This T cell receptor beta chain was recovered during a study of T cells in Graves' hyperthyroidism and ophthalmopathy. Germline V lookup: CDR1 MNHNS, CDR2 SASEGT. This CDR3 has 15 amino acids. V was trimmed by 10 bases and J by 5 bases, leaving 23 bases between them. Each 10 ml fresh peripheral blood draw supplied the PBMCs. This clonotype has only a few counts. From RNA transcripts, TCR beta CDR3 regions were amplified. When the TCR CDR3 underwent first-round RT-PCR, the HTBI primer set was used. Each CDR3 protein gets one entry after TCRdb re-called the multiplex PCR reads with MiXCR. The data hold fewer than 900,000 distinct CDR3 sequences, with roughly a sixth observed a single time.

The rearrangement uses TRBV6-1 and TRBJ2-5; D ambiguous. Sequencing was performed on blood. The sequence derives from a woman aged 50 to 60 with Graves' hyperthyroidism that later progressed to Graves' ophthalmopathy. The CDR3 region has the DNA TGTGCCAACCAAGAACCGGGCCATCCCCGGGAGACCCAGTACTTC. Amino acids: CANQEPGHPRETQYF.